Included here is one TCR beta chain sequence, with context. This sample was taken from a study of control samples from healthy donors and cancer patients. The assay was immunoSEQ multiplex PCR, and TCRdb's table has in-frame clones only and misses some. The sample includes about 250,000 clones, around 80% of them seen just once. The sample was PBMCs. This TCR was sampled from a woman aged 55-69 years with lung cancer.

CDR3: CASSSPGLAGVNEQFF. For the CDR3, the DNA is TGCGCCAGCAGCTCACCCGGACTAGCGGGGGTCAATGAGCAGTTCTTC. The chain recombines TRBV5-1 with TRBJ2-1; 13 bases fit TRBD2. The ends lost 3 bases at V and 6 bases at J; junction bases unmatched: 6. The CDR3 sequence is 16 residues long. Germline assignment: CDR1 SGHRS and CDR2 YFSETQ.